Presented here are 28 T cell receptor beta chains from one specimen sequenced in a study of T cell responses to AZD1222 COVID-19 vaccine (dated by TCRdb to 2020 to 2022). What this sample's time point label stands for: about 28 days (+/-7) after the second vaccine dose. Libraries were prepared through the immunoSEQ multiplex PCR assay. The table was pulled from immuneACCESS by TCRdb, which kept in-frame rearrangements only. Such tables lose some clones; where checked, under half of the loss comes from unresolved V genes, and the rest has no known cause. Here the sample has 95,000 to 100,000 clones; roughly 80% occur a single time. 12% to 15% of the sample rests with the top ten. Here the sequenced sample was peripheral blood, taken 28 days after the second AZD1222 dose. These receptors were taken from an adult who received the AZD1222 COVID-19 vaccine.

J is TRBJ1-6 and V is TRBV7-8; no clear D gene. Germline-derived CDR1 and CDR2 are SGHVS and FQNEAQ. The CDR3 spans 15 residues. V lost 4 bases, J lost 3 bases, and 10 bases lay in between. CDR3 sequence reads: CASSSSGDYNSPLHF. The CDR3 DNA reads TGTGCCAGCAGCTCCTCCGGGGACTATAATTCACCCCTCCACTTT.

The J gene is TRBJ2-2, the V gene TRBV27; TRBD2 matches at 9 bases. CDR1 and CDR2 from the germline V gene are MNHEY and SMNVEV (reference sequence). This CDR3 is 15 amino acids long. With V trimmed by 3 bases and J by 6 bases, 5 bases remained unmatched. The DNA for the CDR3 is TGTGCCAGCAGTTTCGGGACTAGCAGCTCCGGGGAGCTGTTTTTT. Protein product: CASSFGTSSSGELFF.

V is TRBV19 and J is TRBJ1-1; D gene unclear. Germline V CDR1 and CDR2: LNHDA, SQIVND (reference sequence). V lost 4 bases, J lost 2 bases, and 11 bases lay in between. The CDR3 sequence is 14 residues long. This chain's CDR3 is CASSSGPTNTEAFF. CDR3 bases: TGTGCCAGTAGTAGCGGGCCAACCAACACTGAAGCTTTCTTT.

CDR3 sequence: CAISRTENTEAFF. The CDR3 nucleotides are TGTGCCATTTCACGGACCGAAAACACTGAAGCTTTCTTT. The chain links TRBV10-3 to TRBJ1-1; D remains unclear. This CDR3 has 13 residues. V shed 9 bases and J shed 2 bases, with 13 bases lying between them. Germline CDR1 reads ENHRY; CDR2 reads SYGVKD.

The V gene is TRBV3-1 (or the pseudogene TRBV3-2), the J gene TRBJ1-4; D is uncertain. The CDR3 is 14 residues long. Trimming took 5 bases from V and 0 from J, leaving 7 bases between them. CDR1 and CDR2 (germline): LGHDT, YNNKEL (reference sequence). The CDR3 is CASSETATNEKLFF. DNA of the CDR3: TGTGCCAGCAGCGAAACAGCAACTAATGAAAAACTGTTTTTT.

The CDR3, as DNA: TGTGCCAGCAGCCTCGGGACAGGTCAGACACCCCTCCACTTT. Translation gives CASSLGTGQTPLHF. V gene TRBV7-9 combines with J gene TRBJ1-6; 8 bases match TRBD1. Per the germline V gene, CDR1 is SEHNR and CDR2 is FQNEAQ (reference sequence). Trimming cost V 5 bases and J 11 bases; bases outside gene matches: 8. This CDR3 has 14 amino acids.

The chain carries TRBV27 and TRBJ2-3; 13 bases match TRBD2. Germline V gene lookup returns CDR1 MNHEY and CDR2 SMNVEV (reference sequence). Losses at the gene ends were 5 bases for V and 0 bases for J; bases not matched to a gene: 14. The length of the CDR3 is 20 residues. CDR3 sequence: CASSPRRTSGRPISTDTQYF. As DNA, the CDR3 is TGTGCCAGCAGTCCGCGCCGGACTAGCGGGAGACCGATTAGCACAGATACGCAGTATTTT.

This clone showed up just a few times. The V gene is TRBV3-1 (or the pseudogene TRBV3-2), the J gene TRBJ1-4; D might be TRBD1 (6 bases). Germline V gene data show CDR1 as LGHDT and CDR2 as YNNKEL (reference sequence). The V end was cut by 4 bases, the J end by 8 bases, with 8 bases between. This CDR3 region has 12 residues. The CDR3, as DNA: TGTGCCAGCAGCCGGGGGCGCGAAAAACTGTTTTTT. Translated, it gives CASSRGREKLFF.

The V gene is TRBV18, the J gene TRBJ2-1; unclear D gene. The CDR3 spans 13 residues. CDR1 KGHSH and CDR2 LQKENI come from the germline V gene. Between the trimmed V and J ends, which lost 3 bases and 5 bases, there was a span of 8 bases. DNA of the CDR3: TGTGCCAGCTCACCTTTGATCGACAATGAGCAGTTCTTC. As protein: CASSPLIDNEQFF.

The genes are TRBV11-3 and TRBJ1-1; no firm D call. Per the germline V gene, CDR1 is SGHNT and CDR2 is YENEEA. The CDR3 is 11 residues long. Trimming stripped 5 bases from V and 5 bases from J, with 6 bases between. The CDR3 nucleotides are TGTGCCAGCAGCCAGAATACTGAAGCTTTCTTT. Translated, it gives CASSQNTEAFF.

This chain joins TRBV19 and TRBJ1-4; perhaps TRBD1 as D (5 bases). CDR1 LNHDA and CDR2 SQIVND come from the germline V gene (reference sequence). The CDR3 runs to 13 residues. Trimming removed 10 bases at V and 8 bases at J, with 17 bases between. This CDR3 reads CATTKGYREKLFF. As DNA, the CDR3 is TGTGCCACCACCAAAGGGTACAGGGAAAAACTGTTTTTT.

The chain combines TRBV6-2 or TRBV6-3 with TRBJ1-1; the D is unclear. Germline V CDR1 and CDR2: MNHEY, SVGEGT. The CDR3 spans 13 residues. With 6 bases removed from V and 3 bases from J, the gap between germline ends came to 11 bases. The CDR3 spells CASSPVWDTEAFF. The CDR3 bases are TGTGCCAGCAGCCCCGTGTGGGACACTGAAGCTTTCTTT.

V gene TRBV5-1 combines with J gene TRBJ2-7; 8 bases fit TRBD2. V was clipped by 3 bases and J by 4 bases; unmatched bases: 3. The V gene's germline CDR1 is SGHRS and CDR2 YFSETQ. There are 13 residues in the CDR3. The CDR3 bases are TGCGCCAGCAGCTCCGCTAGCGGGTACGAGCAGTACTTC. Encoded protein: CASSSASGYEQYF.

This clone is a singleton in its sample. The chain employs TRBV28 and TRBJ2-5; TRBD2 matches 8 bases. CDR1 and CDR2 (germline): MDHEN, SYDVKM. The J segment lost 1 base and the V segment lost 4 bases, leaving 2 bases of the junction unmatched. The CDR3 extends over 14 amino acids. CDR3 DNA: TGTGCCAGCAGTTCCGCGGGGGGCCAAGAGACCCAGTACTTC. This encodes CASSSAGGQETQYF.

Here the CDR3 reads CATSKRIPYNSPLHF. As DNA, the CDR3 is TGTGCCACCAGCAAGAGAATCCCCTATAATTCACCCCTCCACTTT. The V call is TRBV15, the J call TRBJ1-6; no clear D gene. V was pared by 4 bases and J by 2 bases, with 9 bases between. Germline V lookup: CDR1 LNHNV, CDR2 YYDKDF (reference sequence). The CDR3 runs 15 residues.

This clone was seen more than once but under ten times. V is TRBV7-3 and J is TRBJ2-2; no definite D call. Germline V CDR1 and CDR2: SGHTA, FQGTGA. V gave up 1 base and J gave up 4 bases, with 7 bases separating them. This CDR3 contains 14 residues. This CDR3 is CASSLSGSTGELFF. As DNA, the CDR3 is TGTGCCAGCAGCTTAAGCGGATCCACCGGGGAGCTGTTTTTT.

The chain couples TRBV6-5 to TRBJ1-1; D gene uncertain. The ends were cut back, 4 bases at V and 1 base at J, with 7 bases in the middle. The CDR3 covers 13 residues. Germline CDR1 and CDR2: MNHEY and SVGAGI. The CDR3 sequence is CASSSYRNTEAFF. CDR3 nucleotides: TGTGCCAGCAGTTCATACCGGAACACTGAAGCTTTCTTT.

V is TRBV11-3 and J is TRBJ1-1; D gene uncertain. Trimming removed 0 bases at V and 7 bases at J, with 9 bases between. This CDR3 comprises 13 residues. From germline, CDR1 is SGHNT and CDR2 YENEEA. CDR3 in DNA: TGTGCCAGCAGCTTAGACACCGATTTTGAAGCTTTCTTT. As protein: CASSLDTDFEAFF.

The rearrangement joins TRBV2 to TRBJ2-1; D remains unclear. Trimming left V 3 bases short and J 16 bases short, with 10 bases between. The CDR3 runs 10 residues. Germline CDR1 and CDR2: SNHLY and FYNNEI. The chain's CDR3 is CASSDGPAFF. The DNA of the CDR3 is TGTGCCAGCAGTGACGGTCCTGCTTTCTTC.

The chain's CDR3 is CASSLEGTRNYGYTF. CDR3 sequence (DNA): TGTGCCAGCAGCTTAGAGGGAACGAGGAACTATGGCTACACCTTC. This sequence joins TRBV7-9 and TRBJ1-2; no clear D gene. This CDR3 comprises 15 residues. With 1 base removed from V and 2 bases from J, the gap between germline ends came to 11 bases. The germline gives CDR1 SEHNR, CDR2 FQNEAQ (reference sequence).

In nucleotides, the CDR3 is TGTGCCAGCAGCCAAGATCGAAGGACAAGTGGTGGCTACACCTTC. This codes for CASSQDRRTSGGYTF. The genes are TRBV3-1 (or the pseudogene TRBV3-2) and TRBJ1-2; maybe TRBD1 (5 bases). The length of the CDR3 is 15 residues. V was cut by 0 bases and J by 7 bases, with 15 bases left in between. Germline V gene data show CDR1 as LGHDT and CDR2 as YNNKEL (reference sequence).

This clone was counted once. The chain carries TRBV3-1 (or the pseudogene TRBV3-2) and TRBJ2-2; TRBD2 might be the D (6 bases). Trimming removed 4 bases at V and 7 bases at J, with 19 bases between. The CDR3 runs 16 residues. The V gene's germline CDR1 is LGHDT and CDR2 YNNKEL (reference sequence). CDR3 DNA sequence: TGTGCCAGCAGCCGGGACTGGGTCCAAGTAATCGGGGAGCTGTTTTTT. It encodes CASSRDWVQVIGELFF.

The rearrangement uses TRBV21-1 and TRBJ1-2; no DNA check was done on the table's D call, TRBD1. TRBV21-1 is noted as a pseudogene. The CDR3 loop spans 15 amino acids. CDR3 sequence reads: CASGPKDRGGDGYTF. Here the CDR3 DNA reads TGTGCCAGCGGCCCCAAGGACAGGGGCGGTGATGGCTACACCTTC.

This clone has ten or more counts. The chain has TRBV7-3 and TRBJ1-6; D unresolved. The CDR3 has 13 amino acids. V was cut by 2 bases and J by 4 bases, with 3 bases left in between. The V gene's germline CDR1 is SGHTA and CDR2 FQGTGA. CDR3 residues: CASSLGYNSPLHF. The DNA of the CDR3 is TGTGCCAGCAGCTTAGGGTATAATTCACCCCTCCACTTT. Together with reference TRBV7-3 and TRBJ1-6, the CDR3 gives the full variable domain: GAGVSQTPSNKVTEKGKYVELRCDPISGHTALYWYRQSLGQGPEFLIYFQGTGAADDSGLPNDRFFAVRPEGSVSTLKIQRTERGDSAVYLCASSLGYNSPLHFGNGTRLTVT.

The V call is TRBV5-1, the J call TRBJ1-2; D unclear. Germline V gene lookup returns CDR1 SGHRS and CDR2 YFSETQ. This CDR3 comprises 13 residues. Trimming shortened V by 0 bases and J by 4 bases, and 7 bases separated the two germline ends. The CDR3 coding sequence is TGCGCCAGCAGCTTGGAGTTGGGCTATGGCTACACCTTC. This sequence encodes CASSLELGYGYTF. Filled out from reference TRBV5-1 and TRBJ1-2, the complete variable domain reads KAGVTQTPRYLIKTRGQQVTLSCSPISGHRSVSWYQQTPGQGLQFLFEYFSETQRNKGNFPGRFSGRQFSNSRSEMNVSTLELGDSALYLCASSLELGYGYTFGSGTRLTVV.

The chain carries TRBV25-1 and TRBJ1-6, with D maybe TRBD1 (5 bases). Deletions cut 6 bases from V and 11 bases from J, with 17 bases between. Germline assignment: CDR1 MGHDK and CDR2 SYGVNS. CDR3 length equals 14 residues. The CDR3 DNA reads TGTGCCAGCAGGACACAGGCGGCGGGGGCACCCCTCCACTTT. Translated: CASRTQAAGAPLHF.

The CDR3 reads CASSRSTSGRGGGSYEQYF. The CDR3 DNA reads TGCGCCAGCAGCCGTTCGACTAGCGGGAGAGGGGGGGGCTCCTACGAGCAGTACTTC. V is TRBV4-3 and J is TRBJ2-7; the match to TRBD2 covers 12 bases. Per the germline V gene, CDR1 is LGHNA and CDR2 is YSLEER. J gave up 0 bases and V 4 bases, and 13 bases lay outside the gene matches. This CDR3 contains 19 residues.

This clone was detected only a few times. The gene calls are TRBV5-6 and TRBJ2-7; 7 nucleotides align to TRBD2. CDR1 and CDR2 (germline): SGHDT, YYEEEE. The CDR3 runs to 13 residues. Losses at the gene ends were 6 bases for V and 0 bases for J; bases not matched to a gene: 3. The CDR3 DNA is TGTGCCAGCACCAGGACTAGCTCCTACGAGCAGTACTTC. It is translated as CASTRTSSYEQYF.